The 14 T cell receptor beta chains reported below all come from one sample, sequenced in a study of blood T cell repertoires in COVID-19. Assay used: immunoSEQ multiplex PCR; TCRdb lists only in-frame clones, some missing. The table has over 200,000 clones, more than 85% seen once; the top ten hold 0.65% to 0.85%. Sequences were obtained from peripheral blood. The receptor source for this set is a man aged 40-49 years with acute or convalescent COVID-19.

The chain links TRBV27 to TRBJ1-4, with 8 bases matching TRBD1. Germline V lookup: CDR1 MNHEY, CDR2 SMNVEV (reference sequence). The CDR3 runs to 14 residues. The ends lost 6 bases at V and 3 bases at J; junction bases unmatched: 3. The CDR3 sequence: CASRGTGANEKLFF. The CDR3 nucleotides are TGTGCCAGCAGGGGGACAGGAGCTAATGAAAAACTGTTTTTT.

CDR3 residues: CASSYSSYRDTYGYTF. In DNA form, the CDR3 reads TGTGCCAGCAGTTACTCGAGCTACAGGGATACCTATGGCTACACCTTC. This chain joins TRBV6-5 and TRBJ1-2, with D perhaps matching TRBD1 (6 bases). The CDR3 covers 16 residues. Germline V CDR1 and CDR2: MNHEY, SVGAGI. V lost 0 bases to trimming and J lost 4 bases, with 15 bases between them.

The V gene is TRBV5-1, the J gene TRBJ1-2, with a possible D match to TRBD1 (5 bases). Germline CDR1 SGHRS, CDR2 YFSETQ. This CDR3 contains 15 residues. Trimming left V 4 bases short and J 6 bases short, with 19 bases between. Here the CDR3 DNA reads TGCGCCAGCAGCCGTCTGGCAGGGAATCAGGATGGCTACACCTTC. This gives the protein CASSRLAGNQDGYTF.

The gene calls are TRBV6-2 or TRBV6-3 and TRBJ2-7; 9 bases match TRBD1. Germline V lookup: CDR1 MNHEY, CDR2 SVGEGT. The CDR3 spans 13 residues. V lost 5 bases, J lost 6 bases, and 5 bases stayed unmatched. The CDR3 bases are TGTGCCAGCAGTCCGGGACAGGGTTTCGAGCAGTACTTC. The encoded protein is CASSPGQGFEQYF.

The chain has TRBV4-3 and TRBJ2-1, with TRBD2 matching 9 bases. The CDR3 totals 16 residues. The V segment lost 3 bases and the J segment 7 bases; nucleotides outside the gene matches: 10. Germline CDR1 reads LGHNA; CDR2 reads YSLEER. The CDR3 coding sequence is TGCGCCAGCAGCCAGGTCACTAGCGGGTTTAAGAATGAGCAGTTCTTC. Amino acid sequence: CASSQVTSGFKNEQFF.

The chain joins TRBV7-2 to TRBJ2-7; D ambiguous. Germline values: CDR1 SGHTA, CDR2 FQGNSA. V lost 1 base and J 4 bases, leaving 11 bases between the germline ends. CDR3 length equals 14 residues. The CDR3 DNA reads TGTGCCAGCAGCTTAGGTCTCACTTTATACGAGCAGTACTTC. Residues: CASSLGLTLYEQYF.

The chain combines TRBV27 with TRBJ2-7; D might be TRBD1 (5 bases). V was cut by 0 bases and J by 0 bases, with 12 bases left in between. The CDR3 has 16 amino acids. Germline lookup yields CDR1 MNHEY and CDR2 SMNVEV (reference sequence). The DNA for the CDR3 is TGTGCCAGCAGTTTATCGGGCCAGGGCCACTCCTACGAGCAGTACTTC. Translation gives CASSLSGQGHSYEQYF.

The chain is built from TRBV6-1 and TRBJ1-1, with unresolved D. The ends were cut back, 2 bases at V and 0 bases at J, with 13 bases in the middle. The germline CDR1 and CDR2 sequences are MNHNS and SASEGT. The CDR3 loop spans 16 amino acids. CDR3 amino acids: CASSELAGILNTEAFF. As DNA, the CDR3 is TGTGCCAGCAGTGAATTGGCAGGTATTCTGAACACTGAAGCTTTCTTT.

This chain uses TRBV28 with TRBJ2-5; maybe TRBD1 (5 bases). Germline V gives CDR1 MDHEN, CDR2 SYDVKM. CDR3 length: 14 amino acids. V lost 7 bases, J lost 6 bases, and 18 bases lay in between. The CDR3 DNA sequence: TGTGCCAGCATCCCCCAGGGTGGGGCGAAGACCCAGTACTTC. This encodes CASIPQGGAKTQYF.

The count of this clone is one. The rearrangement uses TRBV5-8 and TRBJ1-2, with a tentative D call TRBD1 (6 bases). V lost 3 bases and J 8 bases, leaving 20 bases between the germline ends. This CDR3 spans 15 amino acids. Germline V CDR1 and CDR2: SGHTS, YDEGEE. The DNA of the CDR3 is TGTGCCAGCAGCTCCAATTTGCACAGGGCTGGAGGCTACACCTTC. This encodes CASSSNLHRAGGYTF.

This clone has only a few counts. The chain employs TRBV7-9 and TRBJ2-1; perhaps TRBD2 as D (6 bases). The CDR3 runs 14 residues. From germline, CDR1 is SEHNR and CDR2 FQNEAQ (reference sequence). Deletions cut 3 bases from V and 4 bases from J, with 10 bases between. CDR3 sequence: CASSFIAAYNEQFF. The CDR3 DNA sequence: TGTGCCAGCAGCTTCATAGCGGCATACAATGAGCAGTTCTTC.

The CDR3 sequence is CATSRDGGNEQYF. In nucleotides, the CDR3 is TGTGCCACCAGCAGAGATGGAGGGAACGAGCAGTACTTC. V and J are TRBV15 and TRBJ2-7; possible D gene TRBD2, 6 bases. Germline V gene sequence: CDR1 LNHNV, CDR2 YYDKDF (reference sequence). V was shortened by 0 bases and J by 5 bases, with 8 bases between the two germline ends. The length of the CDR3 is 13 residues.

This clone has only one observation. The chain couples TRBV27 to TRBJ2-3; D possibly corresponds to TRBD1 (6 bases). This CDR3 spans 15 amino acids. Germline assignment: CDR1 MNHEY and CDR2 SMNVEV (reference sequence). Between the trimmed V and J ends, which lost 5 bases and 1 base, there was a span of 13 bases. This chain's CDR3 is CASSEVDRRTDTQYF. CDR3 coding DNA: TGTGCCAGCAGTGAAGTCGACAGGCGCACAGATACGCAGTATTTT.

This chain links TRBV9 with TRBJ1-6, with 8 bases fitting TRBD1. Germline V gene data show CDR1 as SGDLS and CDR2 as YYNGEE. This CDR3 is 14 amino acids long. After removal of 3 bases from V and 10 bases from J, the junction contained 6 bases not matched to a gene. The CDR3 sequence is CASSGGQGDSPLHF. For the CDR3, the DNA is TGTGCCAGCAGCGGAGGACAGGGTGACTCACCCCTCCACTTT.